This T cell receptor (beta chain) was recovered during a study of neoadjuvant anti-PD-1 for oral cavity cancer. The CDR3 sequence is 15 residues long. Germline trimming cut 0 bases from V and 6 bases from J; bases unmatched to any gene: 7. The V gene's germline CDR1 is SGHNT and CDR2 YYREEE (reference sequence). The table came from immunoSEQ multiplex PCR; TCRdb's copy has only in-frame clones and leaves some out. This sample has under 10,000 clones, with 65% to 70% found just once. This sequence joins TRBV5-4 and TRBJ2-7; 9 bases line up with TRBD2. The specimen comprised tumor tissue, sampled before nivolumab (anti-PD-1) treatment. The receptor was isolated from a person between 40 and 80 years old with oral cavity squamous cell carcinoma. In DNA form, the CDR3 reads TGTGCCAGCAGCTTGGGGGGCGGGAGGGGTTTCGAGCAGTACTTC. This translates into CASSLGGGRGFEQYF.